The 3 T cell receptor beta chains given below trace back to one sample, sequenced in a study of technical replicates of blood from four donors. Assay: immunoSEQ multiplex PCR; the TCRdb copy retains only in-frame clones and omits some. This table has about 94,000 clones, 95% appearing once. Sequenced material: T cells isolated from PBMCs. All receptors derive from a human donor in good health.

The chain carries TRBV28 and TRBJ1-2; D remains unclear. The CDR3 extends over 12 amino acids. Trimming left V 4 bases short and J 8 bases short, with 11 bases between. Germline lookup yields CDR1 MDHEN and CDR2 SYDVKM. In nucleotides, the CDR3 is TGTGCCAGCAGTTCACCTCTTCGGGGCTACACCTTC. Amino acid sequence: CASSSPLRGYTF.

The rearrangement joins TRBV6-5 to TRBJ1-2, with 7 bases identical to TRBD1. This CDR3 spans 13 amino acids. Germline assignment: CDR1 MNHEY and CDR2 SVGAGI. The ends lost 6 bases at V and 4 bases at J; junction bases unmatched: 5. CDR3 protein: CASSPGGSYGYTF. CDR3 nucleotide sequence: TGTGCCAGCAGCCCAGGGGGGAGCTATGGCTACACCTTC.

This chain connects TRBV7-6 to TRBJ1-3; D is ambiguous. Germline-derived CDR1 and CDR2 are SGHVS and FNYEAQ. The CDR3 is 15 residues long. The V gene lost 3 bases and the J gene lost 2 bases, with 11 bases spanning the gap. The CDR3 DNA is TGTGCCAGCAGCTTTACGTCTCAGACTGGAAACACCATATATTTT. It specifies CASSFTSQTGNTIYF.